One sample yielded the 29 T cell receptor beta chains listed below, sequenced in a study of blood T cell repertoires in COVID-19. TCRdb keeps only in-frame clones here, not all; method: immunoSEQ multiplex PCR. This sample carries approximately 390,000 clones, roughly 90% of them seen once, and the ten largest clones take 6% to 7.5%. Sequenced material: peripheral blood. Source of these receptors: a man between 18 and 29 years old with active or convalescent COVID-19.

The V and J genes are TRBV11-2 and TRBJ2-7; no clear D. The CDR3 extends over 13 amino acids. Trimming took off 5 bases at V and 3 bases at J, with 11 bases between the two ends. Germline values: CDR1 SGHAT, CDR2 FQNNGV. The CDR3 protein is CASSPNNLYEQYF. In DNA, the CDR3 is TGTGCCAGCAGCCCCAACAACCTCTACGAGCAGTACTTC.

V usage is TRBV4-3 and J usage is TRBJ1-2, with D possibly matching TRBD1 (5 bases). The CDR3 runs 14 residues. Germline V gene sequence: CDR1 LGHNA, CDR2 YSLEER. V was pared by 0 bases and J by 8 bases, with 13 bases between. CDR3: CASSQDLGDEGYTF. The CDR3 DNA follows: TGCGCCAGCAGCCAAGATCTAGGGGATGAAGGCTACACCTTC.

This chain joins TRBV6-1 and TRBJ1-1; no definite D call. Trimming left V 3 bases short and J 7 bases short, with 6 bases between. This CDR3 contains 11 residues. CDR1 MNHNS and CDR2 SASEGT come from the germline V gene. For the CDR3, the DNA is TGTGCCAGCAGTGACGGACTTGAAGCTTTCTTT. It specifies CASSDGLEAFF.

This sequence joins TRBV6-5 and TRBJ1-1; D unclear. This CDR3 region has 14 residues. The ends were cut back, 2 bases at V and 1 base at J, with 8 bases in the middle. Germline values: CDR1 MNHEY, CDR2 SVGAGI. For the CDR3, the DNA is TGTGCCAGCAGTTACCCCCCGGGGAACACTGAAGCTTTCTTT. This encodes CASSYPPGNTEAFF.

The rearrangement uses TRBV28 and TRBJ2-7; D may be TRBD1 (6 bases). Germline V gene data show CDR1 as MDHEN and CDR2 as SYDVKM. V was pared by 6 bases and J by 6 bases, with 12 bases between. The CDR3 length is 12 residues. The CDR3 loop is CASRGTGSEQYF. The CDR3 nucleotides are TGTGCCAGCAGAGGTACAGGGTCCGAGCAGTACTTC.

This clone was recorded only once. V gene TRBV19 combines with J gene TRBJ1-2; D is unresolved. CDR3 length: 12 residues. The ends were cut back, 3 bases at V and 8 bases at J, with 10 bases in the middle. Germline loops: CDR1 LNHDA, CDR2 SQIVND (reference sequence). DNA for the CDR3: TGTGCCAGTAGTATGCTGGGAGAAGGCTACACCTTC. This gives the protein CASSMLGEGYTF. The complete variable domain, with remaining parts taken from reference TRBV19 and TRBJ1-2, reads DGGITQSPKYLFRKEGQNVTLSCEQNLNHDAMYWYRQDPGQGLRLIYYSQIVNDFQKGDIAEGYSVSREKKESFPLTVTSAQKNPTAFYLCASSMLGEGYTFGSGTRLTVV.

The genes are TRBV5-4 and TRBJ2-5; D unresolved. CDR3 size: 13 residues. Trimming removed 3 bases at V and 0 bases at J, with 6 bases between. Germline values: CDR1 SGHNT, CDR2 YYREEE (reference sequence). CDR3 residues: CASSSQNQETQYF. The CDR3 DNA follows: TGTGCCAGCAGCTCACAGAACCAAGAGACCCAGTACTTC.

V and J are TRBV7-3 and TRBJ2-3; a weak D match, TRBD2 (5 bases). Germline assignment: CDR1 SGHTA and CDR2 FQGTGA. This CDR3 comprises 15 residues. V lost 5 bases and J 0 bases, leaving 12 bases between the germline ends. The CDR3 DNA reads as TGTGCCAGCAGCCGAAGCGGATTTAGCACAGATACGCAGTATTTT. Translation: CASSRSGFSTDTQYF. The full variable domain, its missing parts supplied by reference TRBV7-3 and TRBJ2-3, is GAGVSQTPSNKVTEKGKYVELRCDPISGHTALYWYRQSLGQGPEFLIYFQGTGAADDSGLPNDRFFAVRPEGSVSTLKIQRTERGDSAVYLCASSRSGFSTDTQYFGPGTRLTVL.

The CDR3 is CATSDSRYEAFF. CDR3 nucleotide sequence: TGTGCCACCTCGGACAGCCGATATGAAGCTTTCTTT. The V gene is TRBV19, the J gene TRBJ1-1, with D perhaps matching TRBD1 (6 bases). The V gene's germline CDR1 is LNHDA and CDR2 SQIVND (reference sequence). The CDR3 has 12 residues. Trimming removed 10 bases at V and 7 bases at J, with 16 bases between.

The chain links TRBV9 to TRBJ1-1, with D hard to call. The V gene lost 3 bases and the J gene lost 0 bases, with 9 bases spanning the gap. This CDR3 is 14 amino acids long. Germline assignment: CDR1 SGDLS and CDR2 YYNGEE. CDR3 in amino acids: CASSGSLMNTEAFF. The CDR3 coding sequence is TGTGCCAGCAGCGGTAGCCTCATGAACACTGAAGCTTTCTTT. The full variable domain, with the rest looked up from reference TRBV9 and TRBJ1-1, is DSGVTQTPKHLITATGQRVTLRCSPRSGDLSVYWYQQSLDQGLQFLIQYYNGEERAKGNILERFSAQQFPDLHSELNLSSLELGDSALYFCASSGSLMNTEAFFGQGTRLTVV.

The chain employs TRBV29-1 and TRBJ2-7, with 7 bases fitting TRBD1. V shed 4 bases, J shed 4 bases, and the junction held 4 bases outside the gene matches. This CDR3 has 12 amino acids. Per the germline V gene, CDR1 is SQVTM and CDR2 is ANQGSEA. As DNA, the CDR3 is TGCAGCGTTGGGCCAGGGGGATACGAGCAGTACTTC. This gives the protein CSVGPGGYEQYF.

The chain employs TRBV7-9 and TRBJ1-2; 8 bases are a match to TRBD1. J was trimmed by 8 bases and V by 4 bases; bases with no gene match: 12. CDR3 size: 15 residues. CDR1 and CDR2 from the germline V gene are SEHNR and FQNEAQ (reference sequence). The CDR3 nucleotides are TGTGCCAGCAGCTGGGGGACAGGTTCACTTTCGGGCTACACCTTC. It translates to CASSWGTGSLSGYTF.

V gene TRBV25-1 combines with J gene TRBJ1-2; D unresolved. Germline V gives CDR1 MGHDK, CDR2 SYGVNS. Trimming took off 6 bases at V and 4 bases at J, with 9 bases between the two ends. The CDR3 covers 12 residues. In nucleotides, the CDR3 is TGTGCCAGCAGCGAGGGCGGCTATGGCTACACCTTC. The encoded protein is CASSEGGYGYTF.

The gene calls are TRBV21-1 and TRBJ2-2; TRBD1 is the table's D call, not checked against the DNA. TRBV21-1 is a pseudogene locus. The CDR3 extends over 13 amino acids. The CDR3 region is CPDREANTGELFF. For the CDR3, the DNA is TGTCCCGACAGGGAGGCGAACACCGGGGAGCTGTTTTTT.

The chain uses TRBV6-4 and TRBJ2-3; 8 nucleotides agree with TRBD2. V shed 4 bases, J shed 4 bases, and the junction held 7 bases outside the gene matches. This CDR3 region has 15 residues. Germline V CDR1 and CDR2: MRHNA, SNTAGT. The CDR3 nucleotides are TGTGCCAGCAGTGCGGACAGCGGGAGCCCAGATACGCAGTATTTT. This encodes CASSADSGSPDTQYF.

This clone showed up just once. The CDR3 reads CASSIEASGAGELFF. The DNA for the CDR3 is TGTGCCAGTAGTATAGAGGCTAGCGGGGCCGGGGAGCTGTTTTTT. V usage is TRBV19 and J usage is TRBJ2-2; 9 positions agree with TRBD2. Germline V CDR1 and CDR2: LNHDA, SQIVND (reference sequence). The CDR3 is 15 residues long. The ends lost 0 bases at V and 6 bases at J; junction bases unmatched: 2.

As for this clone: The junction departs from the called germline gene at one end, perhaps through a read error. The V call is TRBV9, the J call TRBJ2-6; 7 bases line up with TRBD1. Germline CDR1 SGDLS, CDR2 YYNGEE. The CDR3 has 18 amino acids. CDR3 in amino acids: CASSAKGQLPSGANVLTF. CDR3 coding DNA: TGTGCCAGCAGCGCGAAGGGACAGCTCCCCTCTGGGGCCAACGTGCTGACTTTC.

DNA of the CDR3: TGTGCCAGCAGCGTAGTTGGCAGGGGGCATTTTGAGACCCAGTACTTC. Residues: CASSVVGRGHFETQYF. The chain uses TRBV9 and TRBJ2-5; 8 nucleotides align to TRBD1. The CDR3 has 16 residues. Trimming at V came to 0 bases and at J to 5 bases, leaving 9 bases not matched to a gene. Germline lookup yields CDR1 SGDLS and CDR2 YYNGEE.

This chain links TRBV18 with TRBJ1-1; 7 nucleotides align to TRBD1. Germline assignment: CDR1 KGHSH and CDR2 LQKENI. The CDR3 is 14 residues long. The junction had 1 base not matched to a gene; V was cut back by 2 bases and J by 1 base. The CDR3 DNA is TGTGCCAGCTCACCAGCAGGGGGGAACACTGAAGCTTTCTTT. Residues: CASSPAGGNTEAFF.

The V and J genes are TRBV19 and TRBJ2-7; TRBD1 might be the D (8 bases). Trimming cost V 3 bases and J 5 bases, with 29 bases left between them. This CDR3 is built from 19 residues. The germline V gene has CDR1 LNHDA and CDR2 SQIVND (reference sequence). CDR3 region: CASSITGTGRWEGVNEQYF. The DNA of the CDR3 is TGTGCCAGTAGTATCACCGGGACAGGACGTTGGGAGGGTGTCAACGAGCAGTACTTC.

The genes are TRBV7-6 and TRBJ2-7, with D possibly being TRBD1 (6 bases). Trimming took 5 bases from V and 4 from J, leaving 15 bases between them. Germline V gene lookup returns CDR1 SGHVS and CDR2 FNYEAQ. The CDR3 is 14 residues long. The CDR3 spells CASSDQGRVYEQYF. CDR3 in DNA: TGTGCCAGCAGCGATCAGGGGAGAGTTTACGAGCAGTACTTC.

Notes on this clone: Other DNA variants within this sample encode the same CDR3. The chain joins TRBV9 to TRBJ1-5; tentatively, D is TRBD1 (5 bases). CDR1 and CDR2 from the germline V gene are SGDLS and YYNGEE. Trimming took off 0 bases at V and 2 bases at J, with 9 bases between the two ends. The CDR3 loop spans 15 amino acids. The CDR3 region is CASSVGGAGNQPQHF. CDR3 DNA: TGTGCCAGCAGCGTAGGTGGGGCTGGCAATCAGCCCCAGCATTTT.

The rearrangement joins TRBV2 to TRBJ1-5; possibly TRBD1 for D (5 bases). Germline CDR1 reads SNHLY; CDR2 reads FYNNEI. V was pared by 10 bases and J by 6 bases, with 19 bases between. There are 14 residues in the CDR3. DNA of the CDR3: TGTGCCACGGACCCGGACAAACTCGGTCAGCCCCAGCATTTT. Residues: CATDPDKLGQPQHF. The full variable domain, in which reference TRBV2 and TRBJ1-5 provide the parts outside the CDR3, is EPEVTQTPSHQVTQMGQEVILRCVPISNHLYFYWYRQILGQKVEFLVSFYNNEISEKSEIFDDQFSVERPDGSNFTLKIRSTKLEDSAMYFCATDPDKLGQPQHFGDGTRLSIL.

J is TRBJ1-2 and V is TRBV7-8, with a possible D match to TRBD1 (5 bases). The germline CDR1 and CDR2 sequences are SGHVS and FQNEAQ. Trimming took off 5 bases at V and 7 bases at J, with 17 bases between the two ends. This CDR3 has 14 amino acids. CDR3 sequence reads: CASSLPERGGGYTF. CDR3 in DNA: TGTGCCAGCAGCCTCCCGGAGAGGGGAGGTGGCTACACCTTC.

Worth noting for this clone: Different DNA sequences within this sample yield the same CDR3. The J gene is TRBJ2-7, the V gene TRBV4-2; D is unclear. There are 14 residues in the CDR3. V lost 1 base and J 0 bases, leaving 7 bases between the germline ends. Germline V CDR1 and CDR2: LGHNA, YNFKEQ. The CDR3 region is CASSQGTDSYEQYF. The CDR3 DNA sequence: TGTGCCAGCAGCCAAGGCACAGACTCCTACGAGCAGTACTTC.

This clone was observed a few times. The chain is built from TRBV28 and TRBJ1-2; D might be TRBD1 (6 bases). Looked up from germline, CDR1 is MDHEN and CDR2 is SYDVKM. The CDR3 covers 11 residues. The germline V and J ends were trimmed by 11 bases and 5 bases, with 12 bases remaining between them. CDR3 bases: TGTGCCGGGTGGGACAATTATGGCTACACCTTC. This translates into CAGWDNYGYTF.

In its sample, this clone was seen once. J is TRBJ2-3 and V is TRBV7-3; a weak D match, TRBD1 (6 bases). Germline CDR1 SGHTA, CDR2 FQGTGA. Trimming removed 4 bases at V and 8 bases at J, with 28 bases between. The CDR3 extends over 18 amino acids. CDR3: CASSSQRGTTTSPITQYF. CDR3 nucleotide sequence: TGTGCCAGCAGCTCCCAAAGGGGGACGACTACCAGCCCAATTACGCAGTATTTT. The whole variable domain, filled in from reference TRBV7-3 and TRBJ2-3, reads GAGVSQTPSNKVTEKGKYVELRCDPISGHTALYWYRQSLGQGPEFLIYFQGTGAADDSGLPNDRFFAVRPEGSVSTLKIQRTERGDSAVYLCASSSQRGTTTSPITQYFGPGTRLTVL.

The genes are TRBV12-3 or TRBV12-4 and TRBJ1-1; D remains unclear. Trimming stripped 5 bases from V and 7 bases from J, with 11 bases between. The CDR3 loop spans 12 amino acids. The chain's CDR3 is CASSPTRGEAFF. CDR3 bases: TGTGCCAGCAGTCCGACACGGGGTGAAGCTTTCTTT.

The chain is built from TRBV14 and TRBJ2-3; 7 bases map to TRBD1. This CDR3 contains 19 residues. V shed 4 bases, J shed 2 bases, and the junction held 18 bases outside the gene matches. Germline assignment: CDR1 SGHDN and CDR2 FVKESK. The CDR3: CASSLDRVAIPPITDTQYF. DNA of the CDR3: TGTGCCAGCAGCCTTGACAGGGTCGCGATACCACCGATCACAGATACGCAGTATTTT. The whole variable domain, remainder taken from reference TRBV14 and TRBJ2-3, is EAGVTQFPSHSVIEKGQTVTLRCDPISGHDNLYWYRRVMGKEIKFLLHFVKESKQDESGMPNNRFLAERTGGTYSTLKVQPAELEDSGVYFCASSLDRVAIPPITDTQYFGPGTRLTVL.